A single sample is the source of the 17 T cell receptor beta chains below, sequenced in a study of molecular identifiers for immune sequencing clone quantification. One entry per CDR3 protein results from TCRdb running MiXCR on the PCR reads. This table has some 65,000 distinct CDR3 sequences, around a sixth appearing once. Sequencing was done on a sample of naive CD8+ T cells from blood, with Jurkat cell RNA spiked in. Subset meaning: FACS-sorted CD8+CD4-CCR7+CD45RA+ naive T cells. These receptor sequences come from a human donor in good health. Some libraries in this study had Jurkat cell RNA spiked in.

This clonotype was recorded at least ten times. CDR3 sequence reads: CASSLAGLMNTEAFF. DNA of the CDR3: TGTGCCAGCAGCTTGGCAGGGTTAATGAACACTGAAGCTTTCTTT. The V and J genes are TRBV11-3 and TRBJ1-1; perhaps TRBD1 as D (5 bases). V lost 3 bases, J lost 0 bases, and 11 bases lay in between. CDR1 is SGHNT, CDR2 YENEEA, per germline. CDR3 length: 15 residues.

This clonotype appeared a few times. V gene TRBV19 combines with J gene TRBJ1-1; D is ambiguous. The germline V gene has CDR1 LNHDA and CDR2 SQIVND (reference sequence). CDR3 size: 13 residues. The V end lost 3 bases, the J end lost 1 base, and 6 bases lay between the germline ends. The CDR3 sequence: CASSIIRNTEAFF. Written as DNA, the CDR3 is TGTGCCAGTAGTATTATCCGGAACACTGAAGCTTTCTTT.

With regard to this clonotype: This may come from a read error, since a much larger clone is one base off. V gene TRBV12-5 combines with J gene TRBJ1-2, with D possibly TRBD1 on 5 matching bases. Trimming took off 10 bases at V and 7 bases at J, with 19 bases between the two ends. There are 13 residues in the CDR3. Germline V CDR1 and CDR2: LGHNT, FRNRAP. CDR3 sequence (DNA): TGTGCTAATGGAAGGACACAAGTCGGTGGCTACACCTTC. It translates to CANGRTQVGGYTF. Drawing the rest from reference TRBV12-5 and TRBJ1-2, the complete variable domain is DARVTQTPRHKVTEMGQEVTMRCQPILGHNTVFWYRQTMMQGLELLAYFRNRAPLDDSGMPKDRFSAEMPDATLATLKIQPSEPRDSAVYFCANGRTQVGGYTFGSGTRLTVV.

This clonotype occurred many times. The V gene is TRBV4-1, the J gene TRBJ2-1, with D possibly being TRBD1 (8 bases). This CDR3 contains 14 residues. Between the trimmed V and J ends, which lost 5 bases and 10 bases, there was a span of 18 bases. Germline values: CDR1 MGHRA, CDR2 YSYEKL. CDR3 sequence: CASSYGQGGYEQFF. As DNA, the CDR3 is TGCGCCAGCAGCTACGGACAGGGAGGGTACGAGCAGTTCTTC.

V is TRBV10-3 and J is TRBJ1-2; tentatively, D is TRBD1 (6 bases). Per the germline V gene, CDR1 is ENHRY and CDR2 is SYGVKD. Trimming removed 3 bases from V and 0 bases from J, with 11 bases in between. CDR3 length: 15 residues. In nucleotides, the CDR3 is TGTGCCATCAGTGAAGGGGGAGGTACTAACTATGGCTACACCTTC. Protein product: CAISEGGGTNYGYTF.

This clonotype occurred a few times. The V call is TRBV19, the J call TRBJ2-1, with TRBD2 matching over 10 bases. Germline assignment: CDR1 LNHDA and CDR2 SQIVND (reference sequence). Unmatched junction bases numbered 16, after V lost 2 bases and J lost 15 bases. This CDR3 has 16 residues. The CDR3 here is CASSIPSLAGVTPAFF. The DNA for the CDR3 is TGTGCCAGTAGTATACCGTCCCTAGCGGGAGTTACGCCGGCGTTCTTC.

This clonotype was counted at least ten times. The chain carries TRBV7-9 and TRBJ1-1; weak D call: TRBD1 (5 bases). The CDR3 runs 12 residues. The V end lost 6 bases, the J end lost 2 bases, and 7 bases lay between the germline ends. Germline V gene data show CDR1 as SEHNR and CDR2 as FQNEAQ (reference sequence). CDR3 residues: CASRTGNTEAFF. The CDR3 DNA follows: TGTGCCAGCAGAACAGGAAACACTGAAGCTTTCTTT.

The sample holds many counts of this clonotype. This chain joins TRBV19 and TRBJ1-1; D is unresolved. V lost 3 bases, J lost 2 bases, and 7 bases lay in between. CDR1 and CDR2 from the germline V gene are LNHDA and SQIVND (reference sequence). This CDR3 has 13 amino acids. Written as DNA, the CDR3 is TGTGCCAGTAGTATTTTCGGAAACACTGAAGCTTTCTTT. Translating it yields CASSIFGNTEAFF.

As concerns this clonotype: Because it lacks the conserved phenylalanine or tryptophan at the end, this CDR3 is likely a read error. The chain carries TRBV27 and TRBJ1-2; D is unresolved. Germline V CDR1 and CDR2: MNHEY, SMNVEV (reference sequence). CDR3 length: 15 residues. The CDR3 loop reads CASSLSAGQVYGYTS. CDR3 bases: TGTGCCAGTAGTTTATCGGCGGGCCAGGTCTATGGCTACACCTCC.

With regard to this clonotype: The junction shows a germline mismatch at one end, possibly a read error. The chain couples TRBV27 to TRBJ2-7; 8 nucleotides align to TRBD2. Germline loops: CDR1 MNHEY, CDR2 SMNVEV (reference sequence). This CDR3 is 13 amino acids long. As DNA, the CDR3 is TGTGCCGGCAGTCCGGGACTAGCCTACGAGCAGTACTTC. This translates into CAGSPGLAYEQYF.

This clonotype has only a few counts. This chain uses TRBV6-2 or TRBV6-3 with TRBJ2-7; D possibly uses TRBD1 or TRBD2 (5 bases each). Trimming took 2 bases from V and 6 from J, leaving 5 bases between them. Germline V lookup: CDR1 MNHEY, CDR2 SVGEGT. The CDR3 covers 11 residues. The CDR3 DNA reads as TGTGCCAGCAGTTACGGGACCGAGCAGTACTTC. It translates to CASSYGTEQYF.

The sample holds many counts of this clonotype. CDR3 residues: CASSLGGSGDTQYF. CDR3 nucleotides: TGTGCCAGCAGCTTAGGAGGGAGTGGAGATACGCAGTATTTT. V is TRBV7-9 and J is TRBJ2-3; D may be TRBD2 (5 bases). The germline gives CDR1 SEHNR, CDR2 FQNEAQ (reference sequence). V shed 1 base and J shed 5 bases, with 10 bases lying between them. This CDR3 has 14 residues.

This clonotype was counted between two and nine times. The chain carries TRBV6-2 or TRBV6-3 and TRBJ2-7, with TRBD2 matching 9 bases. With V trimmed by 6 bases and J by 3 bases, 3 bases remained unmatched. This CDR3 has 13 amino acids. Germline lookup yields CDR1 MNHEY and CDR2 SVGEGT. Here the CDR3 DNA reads TGTGCCAGCAGAGAACTAGCGGGCTACGAGCAGTACTTC. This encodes CASRELAGYEQYF.

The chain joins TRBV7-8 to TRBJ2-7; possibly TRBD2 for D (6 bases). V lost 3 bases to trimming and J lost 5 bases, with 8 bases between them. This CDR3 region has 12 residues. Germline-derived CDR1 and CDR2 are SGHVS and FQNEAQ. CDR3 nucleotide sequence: TGTGCCAGCAGCTTCACTAGCAACGAGCAGTACTTC. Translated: CASSFTSNEQYF.

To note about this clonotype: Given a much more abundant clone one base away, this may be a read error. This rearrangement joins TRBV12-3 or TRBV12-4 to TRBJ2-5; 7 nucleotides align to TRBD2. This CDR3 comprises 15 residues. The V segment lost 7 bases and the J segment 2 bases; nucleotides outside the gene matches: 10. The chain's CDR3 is CASNSPGSGQETQYF. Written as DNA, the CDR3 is TGTGCCAGCAATTCTCCGGGTAGCGGGCAAGAGACCCAGTACTTC.

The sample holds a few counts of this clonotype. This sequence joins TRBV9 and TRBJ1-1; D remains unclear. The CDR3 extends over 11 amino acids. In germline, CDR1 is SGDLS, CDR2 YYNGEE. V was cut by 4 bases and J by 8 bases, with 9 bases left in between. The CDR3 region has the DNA TGTGCCAGCAGCCCAGCCAGAGAAGCTTTCTTT. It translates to CASSPAREAFF.

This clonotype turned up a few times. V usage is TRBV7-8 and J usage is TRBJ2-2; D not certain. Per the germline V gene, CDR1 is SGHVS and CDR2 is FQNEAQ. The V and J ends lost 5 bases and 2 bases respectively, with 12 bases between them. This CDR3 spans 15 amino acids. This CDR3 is CASSPPSQNTGELFF. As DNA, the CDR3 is TGTGCCAGCAGCCCCCCTTCCCAAAACACCGGGGAGCTGTTTTTT. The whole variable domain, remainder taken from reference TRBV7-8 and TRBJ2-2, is GAGVSQSPRYKVAKRGQDVALRCDPISGHVSLFWYQQALGQGPEFLTYFQNEAQLDKSGLPSDRFFAERPEGSVSTLKIQRTQQEDSAVYLCASSPPSQNTGELFFGEGSRLTVL.